This record concerns one TCR beta chain sequence. Its antigen is currently unknown. This sample is part of a study of cytomegalovirus exposure and HLA in healthy donors. Findings of the study overall: With further analysis later on, most CMV-associated TCR beta chains appeared HLA-restricted. Associated with HLA alleles at 0.05 false discovery rate in a later analysis were about 17,000 TCR beta sequences. A missense DCLRE1C variant was associated with V- and J-gene trimming of TCR beta chains in a later analysis, and an independent cohort replicated the association. Prior analysis indicated that the majority of TCR beta V segments exhibited productivity approximately 90% or approximately 30% of the time.

The V gene's germline CDR1 is MRHNA and CDR2 SNTAGT. This CDR3 has 17 amino acids. Trimming removed 6 bases from V and 2 bases from J, with 23 bases in between. 13 Jbeta primers and 60 Vbeta primers were used for the PCR. The repertoire was sequenced with immunoSEQ multiplex PCR; TCRdb's copy has only in-frame clones and lacks some. The table has some 190,000 clones, more than 60% seen once. The chain recombines TRBV6-4 with TRBJ2-7; possible D gene TRBD1, 5 bases. The source is a woman aged 30 to 39 in good health and CMV-seropositive. The material sequenced was PBMCs. CDR3: CASSPLQVSGGTYEQYF. CDR3 in DNA: TGTGCCAGCAGCCCTTTACAGGTTTCGGGTGGGACCTACGAGCAGTACTTC.